A selection of T cell receptor beta chains follows, all from one sample in a study of CD8 T cells in Susac syndrome. TCRdb recomputed calls from the immunoSEQ multiplex PCR reads with MiXCR, one row per CDR3 protein. Seen here are around 170,000 distinct CDR3 sequences, roughly 95% observed once, and the top ten hold 0.09% to 0.1%. The sample comprised CD4+ T cells from PBMCs. These receptors were obtained from a human donor with Susac syndrome. Both conserved end residues are part of each CDR3.

V: TRBV5-1
CDR3: CASSLRGRDAYYEQYF

V: TRBV3-1
CDR3: CASSRRGPYEQYF

V: TRBV20-1
CDR3: CSAPPKRGGLETQYF

V: TRBV20-1
CDR3: CSAREGSNQPQHF

V: TRBV30
CDR3: CAWSVSTDTQYF

V: TRBV7-9
CDR3: CASSPTGNNEKLFF

V: TRBV5-1
CDR3: CASTPGLAAGELFF

V: TRBV5-4
CDR3: CASSQDGGGTTDTQYF

V: TRBV9
CDR3: CASSVDRVDEKLFF

V: TRBV20-1
CDR3: CSAIDGPYYGYTF

V: TRBV28
CDR3: CASIIGTPSPEAFF

V: TRBV7-2
CDR3: CASSTAGQGVHETQYF

V: TRBV19
CDR3: CASSILGEETQYF

V: TRBV9
CDR3: CASSVGWGTGTYEQYF

V: TRBV30
CDR3: CAWSGGSEQYF

V: TRBV28
CDR3: CASSLQGHFNGQYF

V: TRBV12-3/TRBV12-4
CDR3: CASSIGTGSGYTF

V: TRBV6-1
CDR3: CASSESTRGLRAFF

V: TRBV19
CDR3: CASVGGQNLMNTEAFF

V: TRBV9
CDR3: CASSLGTDSYEQYF

V: TRBV20-1
CDR3: CSAAQGSGTEAFF

V: TRBV2
CDR3: CASNRGGYEQYF

V: TRBV6-2/TRBV6-3
CDR3: CASSNRRTGTIDYGYTF

V: TRBV7-7
CDR3: CASSPPGTNIQYF

V: TRBV19
CDR3: CASSSAGGRNTEAFF

V: TRBV4-2
CDR3: CASSQAPVQGAGNTIYF

V: TRBV30
CDR3: CAWTLTGWNTEAFF

V: TRBV3-1
CDR3: CASSRDGYGYTF

V: TRBV30
CDR3: CAWSVTQGSTEAFF

V: TRBV12-3/TRBV12-4
CDR3: CASSVTPRWGIQYF